This entry lists 7 T cell receptor beta chains sequenced from one sample in a study of identical twins. TCRdb re-called the 5' RACE reads with MiXCR, one entry per CDR3 protein. The repertoire has nearly 650,000 distinct CDR3 sequences, 7.1% of them found once; the top ten carry around 1.6%. A further study also used this sample, focusing on yellow fever vaccine responses in identical twins.

The sample was PBMCs. Receptors originate from a woman aged 18-30 years in good health.

The chain carries TRBV5-1 and TRBJ2-3; TRBD2 aligns across 13 bases. In germline, CDR1 is SGHRS, CDR2 YFSETQ. This CDR3 region has 17 residues. Trimming at V came to 4 bases and at J to 2 bases, leaving 7 bases not matched to a gene. CDR3 bases: TGCGCCAGCAGCGGCGCCGGGACTAGCGGGATCACAGATACGCAGTATTTT. Translated, it gives CASSGAGTSGITDTQYF.

The genes are TRBV6-1 and TRBJ2-3; D is uncertain. Germline V gives CDR1 MNHNS, CDR2 SASEGT. V lost 2 bases and J lost 4, with 13 bases in between. CDR3 length equals 15 residues. The chain's CDR3 is CASSESRAGADTQYF. The CDR3, as DNA: TGTGCCAGCAGTGAAAGCCGGGCCGGCGCAGATACGCAGTATTTT.

This clonotype was counted between two and nine times. The chain couples TRBV5-1 to TRBJ2-5; TRBD1 aligns across 7 bases. V shed 3 bases, J shed 9 bases, and the junction held 2 bases outside the gene matches. In germline, CDR1 is SGHRS, CDR2 YFSETQ. The CDR3 is made up of 11 amino acids. The CDR3 region is CASSSTGAQYF. In DNA form, the CDR3 reads TGCGCCAGCAGCTCCACAGGGGCCCAGTACTTC.

Only a few counts were recorded for this clonotype. The V call is TRBV19, the J call TRBJ2-1; D is ambiguous. The CDR3 is 14 residues long. V was shortened by 7 bases and J by 6 bases, with 16 bases between the two germline ends. In germline, CDR1 is LNHDA, CDR2 SQIVND (reference sequence). The DNA for the CDR3 is TGTGCCAGTACCCCTCCCGGGCAGCCCAATGAGCAGTTCTTC. It translates to CASTPPGQPNEQFF. Full variable domain (outside the CDR3, taken from reference TRBV19 and TRBJ2-1): DGGITQSPKYLFRKEGQNVTLSCEQNLNHDAMYWYRQDPGQGLRLIYYSQIVNDFQKGDIAEGYSVSREKKESFPLTVTSAQKNPTAFYLCASTPPGQPNEQFFGPGTRLTVL.

The chain is built from TRBV28 and TRBJ2-7; TRBD2 aligns across 10 bases. Unmatched junction bases numbered 7, after V lost 1 base and J lost 4 bases. The CDR3 runs to 16 residues. CDR1 is MDHEN and CDR2 is SYDVKM in the germline V gene. CDR3 coding DNA: TGTGCCAGCAGTTTATTGAGCGGGGGGGCCTTTTACGAGCAGTACGTC. Its translation is CASSLLSGGAFYEQYV.

This clonotype has ten or more counts. The chain employs TRBV6-5 and TRBJ1-1; no clear D. Germline assignment: CDR1 MNHEY and CDR2 SVGAGI. This CDR3 is built from 12 residues. The V end was cut by 6 bases, the J end by 4 bases, with 9 bases between. CDR3: CASSSTGTEAFF. CDR3 DNA sequence: TGTGCCAGCAGCTCGACGGGCACTGAAGCTTTCTTT.

This clonotype was detected a few times. The chain uses TRBV6-1 and TRBJ1-1; 8 bases fit TRBD1. Germline V CDR1 and CDR2: MNHNS, SASEGT. CDR3 length: 16 amino acids. After removal of 6 bases from V and 0 bases from J, the junction contained 9 bases not matched to a gene. The CDR3, as DNA: TGTGCCAGCAGCCACGGACAGGGAAGGATGAACACTGAAGCTTTCTTT. This gives the protein CASSHGQGRMNTEAFF.